This T cell receptor beta chain was identified during a study of blood T cell repertoires in COVID-19. Whole-study context: Sites across the United States, Italy and Spain contributed samples from acute and convalescent COVID-19. Sample material is recorded as cDNA or gDNA derived from T cells, B-cell-depleted T cells, or PBMCs.

How the authors handled the data: Estimation of nucleated cell counts was performed using reference gene primer amplification. Sequencing used immunoSEQ multiplex PCR; TCRdb keeps in-frame clones, though not all of them. V and J calls and clone size are copied from that table; D and trimming were computed from the DNA. The table shows approximately 170,000 clones, with about 88% occurring only once. This clone was counted once. Germline CDR1 SNHLY, CDR2 FYNNEI. Trimming removed 7 bases from V and 2 bases from J; junction bases left unmatched: 15. The CDR3 length is 17 residues. The V call is TRBV2, the J call TRBJ2-7; 9 bases are a match to TRBD2. The clonotype was recovered from an elderly woman in a cohort sampled during active or convalescent COVID-19. Sequenced: peripheral blood. Here the CDR3 DNA reads TGTGCCAGCACTCCCCTGGGACGCGGGAGGGGGACCTACGAGCAGTACGTC. It translates to CASTPLGRGRGTYEQYV.